The rows below give T cell receptor beta chains drawn from one sample of a study of blood T cell repertoires in COVID-19. TCRdb's copy holds only in-frame clones and misses some; the assay was immunoSEQ multiplex PCR. Counted here are approximately 180,000 clones, more than 80% occurring once; the ten biggest clones make up more than 10%. Source material: peripheral blood. The receptors stem from a woman older than 75 with COVID-19, enrolled during active disease. CDR3s include the opening cysteine and the closing phenylalanine or tryptophan.

J gene | V gene | CDR3 protein
TRBJ1-1 | TRBV7-3 | CASSLTGGNTEAFF
TRBJ1-1 | TRBV30 | CAWSVGVEAFF
TRBJ1-2 | TRBV5-4 | CASSFRGATIYGYTF
TRBJ2-1 | TRBV5-6 | CASSSLAGVYNEQFF
TRBJ2-5 | TRBV4-1 | CASSLGTSGGSYQETQYF
TRBJ1-2 | TRBV23-1 | CASSQSGFRQGGGYTF
TRBJ2-7 | TRBV5-1 | CASSLDRGRYEQYF
TRBJ2-3 | TRBV6-5 | CASSVAGVTTDTQYF
TRBJ2-3 | TRBV5-1 | CASSPMPGTSGRHTQYF
TRBJ2-1 | TRBV19 | CASNHLGTSYNEQFF
TRBJ2-1 | TRBV18 | CASSPVSSYNEQFF
TRBJ2-1 | TRBV6-2/TRBV6-3 | CASSPSANEQFF
TRBJ1-4 | TRBV20-1 | CSASWDRREGKLFF
TRBJ1-2 | TRBV15 | CATSRDGSYGYTF
TRBJ1-1 | TRBV6-2/TRBV6-3 | CASSYLYTTEAFF
TRBJ2-1 | TRBV27 | CASRTSGSYNEQFF
TRBJ1-1 | TRBV11-2 | CASSPDWGVGAFF
TRBJ2-1 | TRBV2 | CASSTGLAGVLEQFF
TRBJ1-5 | TRBV7-9 | CASSLGTGSNQPQHF
TRBJ2-7 | TRBV2 | CASRGEGANEQYF
TRBJ2-2 | TRBV29-1 | CSVEGYSSGRANGELFF
TRBJ2-7 | TRBV7-2 | CASSLGGQGYEQYF
TRBJ1-5 | TRBV5-4 | CASSPGQGDNQPQHF
TRBJ2-2 | TRBV5-4 | CASSLELDRVHTGELFF
TRBJ1-3 | TRBV5-1 | CASSSTGVGNTIYF
TRBJ2-3 | TRBV30 | CAWRASSPYTDTQYF